This T cell receptor beta chain was identified during a study of beta chain features in type 1 diabetes. Whole-study results and caveats: Fewer junction insertions and more nucleotide deletions appeared in type 1 diabetes patients. People with Type 1 diabetes carried modestly yet significantly shorter TCRB CDR3s in all four CD4+ subsets.

To note about this clone: Its antigen is undetermined.

Every bit of the isolated RNA underwent reverse transcription, so sequencing read expressed TCRB transcripts. An average approximately 3.5 million reads came from naive, central memory and regulatory T cell samples. Produced via immunoSEQ multiplex PCR; TCRdb's table is partial and in-frame only. The sample lists 400,000 to 500,000 clones; over 11% were seen once. The CDR3 covers 14 residues. The V and J ends lost 4 bases and 4 bases, in that order; junction bases with no gene match: 5. CDR1 SGHDN and CDR2 FVKESK come from the germline V gene. The TCR sequence derives from a man aged 25 to 40 in good health. This rearrangement joins TRBV14 to TRBJ1-2; TRBD1 agrees at 8 bases. What was sequenced was naive CD4+ T cells from blood. The CDR3 sequence: CASSPTGGIYGYTF. CDR3 DNA: TGTGCCAGCAGCCCTACAGGGGGGATCTATGGCTACACCTTC.